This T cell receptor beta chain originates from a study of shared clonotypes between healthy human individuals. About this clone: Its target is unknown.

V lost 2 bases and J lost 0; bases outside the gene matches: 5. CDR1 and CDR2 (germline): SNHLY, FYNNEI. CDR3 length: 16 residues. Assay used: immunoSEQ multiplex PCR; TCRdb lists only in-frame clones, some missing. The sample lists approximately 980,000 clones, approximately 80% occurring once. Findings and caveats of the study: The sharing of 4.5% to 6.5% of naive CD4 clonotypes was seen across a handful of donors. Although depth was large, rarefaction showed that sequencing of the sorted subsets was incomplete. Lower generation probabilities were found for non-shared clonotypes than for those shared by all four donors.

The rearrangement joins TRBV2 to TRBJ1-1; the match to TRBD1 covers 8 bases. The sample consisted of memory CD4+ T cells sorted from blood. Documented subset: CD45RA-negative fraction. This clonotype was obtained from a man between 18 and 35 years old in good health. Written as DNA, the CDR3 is TGTGCCAGCAGTGAACAGGGGGCCACTATGAACACTGAAGCTTTCTTT. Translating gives CASSEQGATMNTEAFF. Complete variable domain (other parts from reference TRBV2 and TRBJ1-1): EPEVTQTPSHQVTQMGQEVILRCVPISNHLYFYWYRQILGQKVEFLVSFYNNEISEKSEIFDDQFSVERPDGSNFTLKIRSTKLEDSAMYFCASSEQGATMNTEAFFGQGTRLTVV.